These 18 T cell receptor beta chains originate from one sample sequenced in a study of OX40 agonist ivuxolimab in advanced cancers. Assay: immunoSEQ multiplex PCR; the TCRdb copy retains only in-frame clones and omits some. Of fewer than 65,000 clones listed, about nine tenths were seen once; the top ten hold about 5%. The sample was CD4+ or CD8+ T cells sorted from blood, taken in a trial of the OX40 agonist ivuxolimab. Every receptor here comes from an adult with an advanced solid tumor such as melanoma, head and neck, liver or kidney cancer.

The chain is built from TRBV2 and TRBJ1-4; 10 bases match TRBD1. Germline loops: CDR1 SNHLY, CDR2 FYNNEI. The CDR3 totals 14 residues. Germline trimming cut 8 bases from V and 6 bases from J; bases unmatched to any gene: 6. The chain's CDR3 is CASRGGTGDEKLFF. The CDR3 nucleotides read TGTGCCAGCCGAGGGGGGACAGGGGATGAAAAACTGTTTTTT.

The V gene is TRBV6-1, the J gene TRBJ1-1; D ambiguous. The CDR3 is 14 residues long. The V end was cut by 2 bases, the J end by 0 bases, with 7 bases between. From germline, CDR1 is MNHNS and CDR2 SASEGT. CDR3 nucleotide sequence: TGTGCCAGCAGTGAAATAGGGTTGAACACTGAAGCTTTCTTT. It is translated as CASSEIGLNTEAFF.

This sequence joins TRBV28 and TRBJ2-1; 11 bases align to TRBD2. This CDR3 comprises 17 residues. The germline CDR1 and CDR2 sequences are MDHEN and SYDVKM. V lost 4 bases and J lost 0; bases outside the gene matches: 5. The CDR3 is CASSSRTSGPSYNEQFF. As DNA, the CDR3 is TGTGCCAGCAGTTCCAGGACTAGCGGGCCCTCCTACAATGAGCAGTTCTTC.

This clone was picked up one time. This rearrangement joins TRBV30 to TRBJ1-2; D not certain. The CDR3 contains 12 residues. Germline loops: CDR1 GTSNPN, CDR2 SVGIG (reference sequence). V dropped 2 bases and J dropped 6 bases, with 10 bases sitting between them. Here the CDR3 reads CAWSSVRDGYTF. CDR3 in DNA: TGTGCCTGGAGTAGTGTGAGAGATGGCTACACCTTC.

The chain uses TRBV5-5 and TRBJ2-5; 14 bases are a match to TRBD2. Germline CDR1 is SGHKS and CDR2 is YYEKEE (reference sequence). CDR3 size: 17 residues. V dropped 4 bases and J dropped 5; count of bases not matched to a gene: 10. CDR3 residues: CASSLRLAGGPLETQYF. The CDR3 DNA follows: TGTGCCAGCAGCCTCCGACTAGCGGGAGGGCCGCTGGAGACCCAGTACTTC.

Points on this clone: This specimen includes other DNA sequences encoding the same CDR3. CDR3 protein: CASSLTGGNTIYF. Written as DNA, the CDR3 is TGTGCCAGCAGCCTGACCGGAGGAAACACCATATATTTT. This chain connects TRBV5-4 to TRBJ1-3; no firm D call. This CDR3 comprises 13 residues. V lost 4 bases, J lost 4 bases, and 9 bases lay in between. Germline V gene lookup returns CDR1 SGHNT and CDR2 YYREEE (reference sequence).

V and J are TRBV28 and TRBJ2-4, with 9 bases lining up with TRBD2. Germline V gives CDR1 MDHEN, CDR2 SYDVKM. Trimming removed 6 bases from V and 1 base from J; junction bases left unmatched: 4. The CDR3 extends over 15 amino acids. Written as DNA, the CDR3 is TGTGCCAGCAGCAGACTAGCGGATGCCAAAAACATTCAGTACTTC. This encodes CASSRLADAKNIQYF.

This chain connects TRBV7-6 to TRBJ2-4; D not certain. Looked up from germline, CDR1 is SGHVS and CDR2 is FNYEAQ. The CDR3 consists of 16 residues. V was shortened by 1 base and J by 0 bases, with 10 bases between the two germline ends. Written as DNA, the CDR3 is TGTGCCAGCAGCTTAGAACCAGTGCTAGCCAAAAACATTCAGTACTTC. Protein product: CASSLEPVLAKNIQYF.

The chain has TRBV5-4 and TRBJ1-1; tentatively, D is TRBD1 (6 bases). Trimming pared 4 bases from V and 1 base from J, leaving 14 bases between. The CDR3 runs 15 residues. The germline V gene encodes CDR1 SGHNT and CDR2 YYREEE (reference sequence). The chain's CDR3 is CASSPRGRTNTEAFF. As DNA, the CDR3 is TGTGCCAGCAGCCCCAGGGGCAGGACGAACACTGAAGCTTTCTTT.

This clone was observed a single time. The CDR3: CASGLVLGRNTEAFF. CDR3 nucleotides: TGTGCTAGTGGTTTGGTATTAGGCAGGAACACTGAAGCTTTCTTT. V gene TRBV12-5 combines with J gene TRBJ1-1; no firm D call. Germline lookup yields CDR1 LGHNT and CDR2 FRNRAP. This CDR3 contains 15 residues. V dropped 0 bases and J dropped 1 base, with 9 bases sitting between them. Filled out from reference TRBV12-5 and TRBJ1-1, the complete variable domain reads DARVTQTPRHKVTEMGQEVTMRCQPILGHNTVFWYRQTMMQGLELLAYFRNRAPLDDSGMPKDRFSAEMPDATLATLKIQPSEPRDSAVYFCASGLVLGRNTEAFFGQGTRLTVV.

The sample holds one count of this clone. The chain has TRBV25-1 and TRBJ2-7; D not resolved. Deletions cut 2 bases from V and 3 bases from J, with 5 bases between. Germline assignment: CDR1 MGHDK and CDR2 SYGVNS. The CDR3 spans 12 residues. The CDR3 DNA is TGTGCCAGCAGTGAAGCCCACTACGAGCAGTACTTC. It is translated as CASSEAHYEQYF.

V and J are TRBV20-1 and TRBJ2-7; D is ambiguous. The CDR3 contains 11 residues. Between the trimmed V and J ends, which lost 3 bases and 3 bases, there was a span of 6 bases. Germline assignment: CDR1 DFQATT and CDR2 SNEGSKA (reference sequence). The CDR3 region is CSARPDYEQYF. As DNA, the CDR3 is TGCAGTGCTAGGCCCGACTACGAGCAGTACTTC.

This clone was detected only once. The V gene is TRBV6-1, the J gene TRBJ2-3; 10 positions agree with TRBD2. V lost 6 bases and J lost 3; bases outside the gene matches: 6. Looked up from germline, CDR1 is MNHNS and CDR2 is SASEGT. The CDR3 consists of 15 residues. This chain's CDR3 is CASRPSGSSTDTQYF. The DNA of the CDR3 is TGTGCCAGCAGACCTAGCGGGAGTTCAACAGATACGCAGTATTTT.

This sequence joins TRBV7-6 and TRBJ1-1; maybe TRBD1 (5 bases). The CDR3 covers 15 residues. From germline, CDR1 is SGHVS and CDR2 FNYEAQ. V lost 5 bases, J lost 2 bases, and 15 bases lay in between. CDR3 residues: CASSRTAGLNTEAFF. CDR3 in DNA: TGTGCCAGCAGCCGAACCGCAGGGCTTAACACTGAAGCTTTCTTT.

This chain joins TRBV19 and TRBJ2-1; 7 positions match TRBD2. There are 16 residues in the CDR3. The junction had 12 bases not matched to a gene; V was cut back by 4 bases and J by 6 bases. The germline CDR1 and CDR2 sequences are LNHDA and SQIVND (reference sequence). CDR3 nucleotides: TGTGCCAGTAGTACCGCCGGGAGGAGGGGAGGCAATGAGCAGTTCTTC. This translates into CASSTAGRRGGNEQFF. The complete variable domain, with remaining parts taken from reference TRBV19 and TRBJ2-1, reads DGGITQSPKYLFRKEGQNVTLSCEQNLNHDAMYWYRQDPGQGLRLIYYSQIVNDFQKGDIAEGYSVSREKKESFPLTVTSAQKNPTAFYLCASSTAGRRGGNEQFFGPGTRLTVL.

V and J are TRBV19 and TRBJ1-2, with D perhaps TRBD1 (5 bases). Germline V gene lookup returns CDR1 LNHDA and CDR2 SQIVND (reference sequence). This CDR3 has 19 residues. Trimming left V 3 bases short and J 5 bases short, with 28 bases between. Written as DNA, the CDR3 is TGTGCCAGTAGTATCCCCGGGACCTCATCAACCCTACCGGAATATGGCTACACCTTC. Protein sequence: CASSIPGTSSTLPEYGYTF.

The chain combines TRBV28 with TRBJ2-1; no definite D call. Germline V CDR1 and CDR2: MDHEN, SYDVKM. The V gene lost 5 bases and the J gene lost 3 bases, with 17 bases spanning the gap. The CDR3 has 16 amino acids. The CDR3 spells CASSPPTLIYYNEQFF. The CDR3 DNA follows: TGTGCCAGCAGTCCTCCGACCCTGATCTACTACAATGAGCAGTTCTTC. Variable domain in full (rest from reference TRBV28 and TRBJ2-1): DVKVTQSSRYLVKRTGEKVFLECVQDMDHENMFWYRQDPGLGLRLIYFSYDVKMKEKGDIPEGYSVSREKKERFSLILESASTNQTSMYLCASSPPTLIYYNEQFFGPGTRLTVL.

The J gene is TRBJ1-5, the V gene TRBV28; weak D call: TRBD1 (6 bases). This CDR3 comprises 18 residues. Trimming cost V 3 bases and J 0 bases, with 18 bases left between them. Germline loops: CDR1 MDHEN, CDR2 SYDVKM. CDR3 sequence: CASSFPIRDTTSNQPQHF. The CDR3 DNA reads as TGTGCCAGCAGTTTCCCTATCCGGGACACTACTAGCAATCAGCCCCAGCATTTT.